The 18 T cell receptor beta chains given below trace back to one sample, sequenced in a study of cytomegalovirus exposure and HLA in healthy donors. Here immunoSEQ multiplex PCR was the method, and the copy in TCRdb shows in-frame clones only, minus some. The sample carries approximately 260,000 clones, 86% recorded once. Sequencing was done on a sample of PBMCs. All receptors derive from a woman aged 18-30 years in good health and CMV-seronegative.

This chain joins TRBV1 and TRBJ1-1; TRBD1, the D gene given by the table, was not confirmed from the DNA. TRBV1 is annotated as a pseudogene. The CDR3 consists of 12 residues. The CDR3 is CTSSRGTDEAFF. The CDR3 bases are TGCACCAGCAGCCGCGGGACAGATGAAGCTTTCTTT.

The rearrangement links TRBV9 to TRBJ2-1, with D perhaps matching TRBD2 (6 bases). The V gene's germline CDR1 is SGDLS and CDR2 YYNGEE. CDR3 length: 16 residues. With 3 bases removed from V and 4 bases from J, the gap between germline ends came to 17 bases. This CDR3 reads CASSAGPPGVYNEQFF. For the CDR3, the DNA is TGTGCCAGCAGCGCCGGCCCTCCGGGGGTGTACAATGAGCAGTTCTTC.

The rearrangement joins TRBV5-4 to TRBJ2-7, with 8 nucleotides matching TRBD1. With V trimmed by 1 base and J by 2 bases, 11 bases remained unmatched. There are 17 residues in the CDR3. Germline CDR1 reads SGHNT; CDR2 reads YYREEE (reference sequence). CDR3 residues: CASSLLGQGSLTYEQYF. The CDR3 coding sequence is TGTGCCAGCAGCTTGTTAGGACAGGGAAGCTTGACCTACGAGCAGTACTTC.

The rearrangement joins TRBV5-1 to TRBJ1-1, with 10 positions matching TRBD1. The germline CDR1 and CDR2 sequences are SGHRS and YFSETQ. CDR3 length: 16 amino acids. The trim removed 3 bases at V and 2 bases at J, leaving 7 bases unmatched. The chain's CDR3 is CASSWGQGLLNTEAFF. The DNA for the CDR3 is TGCGCCAGCAGCTGGGGACAGGGGCTCCTCAACACTGAAGCTTTCTTT.

This clone was recorded once. The chain is built from TRBV29-1 and TRBJ2-1; the match to TRBD1 covers 7 bases. Trimming removed 3 bases from V and 4 bases from J; junction bases left unmatched: 18. Per germline, CDR1 SQVTM and CDR2 ANQGSEA. The CDR3 totals 18 residues. CDR3 loop: CSVELRGPELRWYNEQFF. The CDR3 coding sequence is TGCAGCGTTGAGTTAAGGGGGCCCGAGTTGAGGTGGTACAATGAGCAGTTCTTC.

V usage is TRBV14 and J usage is TRBJ2-5; 7 positions match TRBD2. The CDR3 has 14 residues. Germline values: CDR1 SGHDN, CDR2 FVKESK. With 3 bases clipped from V and 1 base from J, the junction kept 2 bases outside the gene matches. CDR3 sequence (DNA): TGTGCCAGCAGCCACGGACTAGTCCAAGAGACCCAGTACTTC. Its protein product is CASSHGLVQETQYF.

Worth noting for this clone: Other DNA sequences in this sample translate to the same CDR3. In DNA form, the CDR3 reads TGTGCCAGCAGCTTGGCAGGGGGGTACTATGGCTACACCTTC. It translates to CASSLAGGYYGYTF. The V gene is TRBV7-9, the J gene TRBJ1-2, with TRBD1 matching 7 bases. Germline values: CDR1 SEHNR, CDR2 FQNEAQ (reference sequence). The CDR3 has 14 residues. The ends lost 3 bases at V and 3 bases at J; junction bases unmatched: 4.

V is TRBV7-6 and J is TRBJ2-3; the match to TRBD2 covers 9 bases. The CDR3 length is 16 residues. Germline V lookup: CDR1 SGHVS, CDR2 FNYEAQ. V lost 1 base, J lost 4 bases, and 6 bases stayed unmatched. The CDR3 nucleotides read TGTGCCAGCAGCTTAGGAGCGGGGGGCACCCCAGATACGCAGTATTTT. It specifies CASSLGAGGTPDTQYF.

V gene TRBV4-3 combines with J gene TRBJ1-2, with a possible D match to TRBD1 (5 bases). Germline V CDR1 and CDR2: LGHNA, YSLEER. CDR3 size: 15 residues. The V end was cut by 3 bases, the J end by 5 bases, with 16 bases between. As DNA, the CDR3 is TGCGCCAGCAGCCACGCCGGGACTAACCGGTATGGCTACACCTTC. This gives the protein CASSHAGTNRYGYTF.

V is TRBV5-1 and J is TRBJ1-2; TRBD1 matches at 9 bases. The CDR3 covers 15 residues. J was trimmed by 8 bases and V by 0 bases; bases with no gene match: 8. Per the germline V gene, CDR1 is SGHRS and CDR2 is YFSETQ. The CDR3 is CASSLEGQGLRGYTF. CDR3 sequence (DNA): TGCGCCAGCAGCTTGGAGGGACAGGGCCTTCGCGGCTACACCTTC.

The V and J genes are TRBV2 and TRBJ2-5; 8 bases match TRBD1. CDR1 is SNHLY, CDR2 FYNNEI, per germline. V lost 2 bases, J lost 4 bases, and 9 bases stayed unmatched. The length of the CDR3 is 16 residues. The CDR3: CASSEPPQGAGETQYF. CDR3 nucleotides: TGTGCCAGCAGTGAACCCCCTCAGGGGGCGGGAGAGACCCAGTACTTC. Filled out from reference TRBV2 and TRBJ2-5, the complete variable domain reads EPEVTQTPSHQVTQMGQEVILRCVPISNHLYFYWYRQILGQKVEFLVSFYNNEISEKSEIFDDQFSVERPDGSNFTLKIRSTKLEDSAMYFCASSEPPQGAGETQYFGPGTRLLVL.

The chain employs TRBV2 and TRBJ1-1, with a tentative D call TRBD1 (5 bases). Germline assignment: CDR1 SNHLY and CDR2 FYNNEI. This CDR3 has 13 amino acids. V dropped 5 bases and J dropped 0 bases, with 7 bases sitting between them. The CDR3 region is CASSRQMNTEAFF. In nucleotides, the CDR3 is TGTGCCAGCAGTCGACAGATGAACACTGAAGCTTTCTTT. The full variable domain, rest sourced from reference TRBV2 and TRBJ1-1, is EPEVTQTPSHQVTQMGQEVILRCVPISNHLYFYWYRQILGQKVEFLVSFYNNEISEKSEIFDDQFSVERPDGSNFTLKIRSTKLEDSAMYFCASSRQMNTEAFFGQGTRLTVV.

There are a few counts of this clone. The chain links TRBV7-9 to TRBJ1-5, with D perhaps matching TRBD1 (6 bases). V shed 1 base and J shed 6 bases, with 16 bases lying between them. CDR3 length: 16 residues. Germline V gives CDR1 SEHNR, CDR2 FQNEAQ (reference sequence). The CDR3 loop reads CASSLGGQGSGQPQHF. The DNA for the CDR3 is TGTGCCAGCAGCTTAGGAGGGCAGGGGAGCGGTCAGCCCCAGCATTTT. Combining the CDR3 with reference TRBV7-9 and TRBJ1-5 gives the whole variable domain DTGVSQNPRHKITKRGQNVTFRCDPISEHNRLYWYRQTLGQGPEFLTYFQNEAQLEKSRLLSDRFSAERPKGSFSTLEIQRTEQGDSAMYLCASSLGGQGSGQPQHFGDGTRLSIL.

This chain links TRBV11-2 with TRBJ1-1; D uncertain. The germline V gene has CDR1 SGHAT and CDR2 FQNNGV. CDR3 length: 12 amino acids. Trimming pared 6 bases from V and 8 bases from J, leaving 13 bases between. The CDR3 DNA is TGTGCCAGCAGGCCGGAGGCAGCCGAAGCTTTCTTT. Residues: CASRPEAAEAFF.

This clone occurred a few times. The chain joins TRBV5-4 to TRBJ1-2, with unresolved D. Trimming removed 3 bases at V and 7 bases at J, with 13 bases between. Germline assignment: CDR1 SGHNT and CDR2 YYREEE (reference sequence). The CDR3 is 13 residues long. The CDR3 bases are TGTGCCAGCAGCTCGGCGGGATTCGGTGGCTACACCTTC. Translated, it gives CASSSAGFGGYTF.

This sequence joins TRBV5-6 and TRBJ1-2, with D unclear. The germline V gene has CDR1 SGHDT and CDR2 YYEEEE. CDR3 length: 15 residues. Trimming took 0 bases from V and 4 from J, leaving 13 bases between them. For the CDR3, the DNA is TGTGCCAGCAGCTTGGCCCGGAGCAGCCTCTATGGCTACACCTTC. Residues: CASSLARSSLYGYTF.

The V and J genes are TRBV19 and TRBJ2-7; 9 bases agree with TRBD1. CDR3 size: 15 residues. Germline lookup yields CDR1 LNHDA and CDR2 SQIVND (reference sequence). The trim removed 5 bases at V and 1 base at J, leaving 6 bases unmatched. CDR3 in amino acids: CASSETGGKSYEQYF. CDR3 nucleotide sequence: TGTGCCAGTAGTGAGACAGGGGGAAAGTCCTACGAGCAGTACTTC. The full variable domain, rest sourced from reference TRBV19 and TRBJ2-7, is DGGITQSPKYLFRKEGQNVTLSCEQNLNHDAMYWYRQDPGQGLRLIYYSQIVNDFQKGDIAEGYSVSREKKESFPLTVTSAQKNPTAFYLCASSETGGKSYEQYFGPGTRLTVT.

CDR3 DNA: TGTGCCAGCTCACCACCGGGACTAGCGGGAGGTGATACGCAGTATTTT. Amino acid sequence: CASSPPGLAGGDTQYF. This chain uses TRBV18 with TRBJ2-3; TRBD2 matches at 15 bases. The CDR3 sequence is 16 residues long. Germline V gene data show CDR1 as KGHSH and CDR2 as LQKENI. Trimming cost V 0 bases and J 6 bases; bases outside gene matches: 1.